These T cell receptor beta chains were read from a single sample in a study of control samples from healthy donors and cancer patients. Measured with immunoSEQ multiplex PCR; TCRdb has only the in-frame clones, and not every one. The table shows about 410,000 clones, with approximately 90% occurring only once. The sample consisted of PBMCs. These receptors were collected from a middle-aged man with head and neck cancer. The CDR3 runs from the conserved cysteine through the conserved F or W. A D gene is named only where the DNA matches it firmly. Clone size is given for some rows only: seen once, a few or many times, or a class if the clone is expanded.

D gene: TRBD1
V gene: TRBV11-2
J gene: TRBJ2-7
clone size: -
CDR3 protein: CASSLDRVSYEQYF
CDR3 DNA: TGTGCCAGCAGCCTCGACAGGGTGTCCTACGAGCAGTACTTC

D gene: -
V gene: TRBV19
J gene: TRBJ2-4
clone size: -
CDR3 protein: CASSIEGLQYF
CDR3 DNA: TGTGCCAGTAGTATAGAAGGACTTCAGTACTTC

D gene: TRBD2
V gene: TRBV6-1
J gene: TRBJ2-3
clone size: -
CDR3 protein: CASSGSGLAGTDTQYF
CDR3 DNA: TGTGCCAGCAGTGGCTCGGGACTAGCGGGCACAGATACGCAGTATTTT

D gene: TRBD1
V gene: TRBV9
J gene: TRBJ2-2
clone size: -
CDR3 protein: CASSVEGANTGELFF
CDR3 DNA: TGTGCCAGCAGCGTAGAGGGGGCTAACACCGGGGAGCTGTTTTTT

D gene: TRBD1
V gene: TRBV6-2/TRBV6-3
J gene: TRBJ2-1
clone size: -
CDR3 protein: CASSFPRTGGEQFF
CDR3 DNA: TGTGCCAGCAGTTTTCCTAGGACAGGCGGTGAGCAGTTCTTC

D gene: -
V gene: TRBV6-5
J gene: TRBJ1-1
clone size: -
CDR3 protein: CASSYSKRGNTEAFF
CDR3 DNA: TGTGCCAGCAGTTACTCGAAGCGGGGGAACACTGAAGCTTTCTTT

D gene: TRBD1
V gene: TRBV10-3
J gene: TRBJ2-5
clone size: -
CDR3 protein: CAISGDRGGQETQYF
CDR3 DNA: TGTGCCATCAGTGGGGACAGGGGGGGGCAGGAGACCCAGTACTTC

D gene: TRBD2
V gene: TRBV4-1
J gene: TRBJ2-1
clone size: -
CDR3 protein: CASSQERTRGINEQFF
CDR3 DNA: TGCGCCAGCAGCCAAGAACGGACTAGGGGTATAAATGAGCAGTTCTTC

D gene: TRBD1
V gene: TRBV4-3
J gene: TRBJ2-2
clone size: -
CDR3 protein: CASSQRTGTDTGELFF
CDR3 DNA: TGCGCCAGCAGCCAGAGGACAGGGACTGACACCGGGGAGCTGTTTTTT

D gene: -
V gene: TRBV6-4
J gene: TRBJ1-2
clone size: once
CDR3 protein: CASSAGQRGGYTF
CDR3 DNA: TGTGCCAGCAGCGCAGGACAGAGAGGCGGCTACACCTTC

D gene: TRBD1
V gene: TRBV11-2
J gene: TRBJ2-2
clone size: once
CDR3 protein: CASSLTGGRSGELFF
CDR3 DNA: TGTGCCAGCAGCTTGACAGGGGGAAGATCCGGGGAGCTGTTTTTT

D gene: -
V gene: TRBV19
J gene: TRBJ1-1
clone size: -
CDR3 protein: CASMRVSGGRAEAFF
CDR3 DNA: TGTGCCAGTATGAGGGTCTCGGGGGGCAGAGCTGAAGCTTTCTTT

D gene: -
V gene: TRBV5-1
J gene: TRBJ1-1
clone size: once
CDR3 protein: CASSPERSTENTEAFF
CDR3 DNA: TGCGCCAGCAGCCCGGAGAGGTCGACTGAGAACACTGAAGCTTTCTTT

D gene: -
V gene: TRBV5-1
J gene: TRBJ2-2
clone size: -
CDR3 protein: CASSLPGTSNTGELFF
CDR3 DNA: TGCGCCAGCAGCTTGCCCGGAACCTCGAACACCGGGGAGCTGTTTTTT

D gene: TRBD2
V gene: TRBV9
J gene: TRBJ2-3
clone size: -
CDR3 protein: CASSVGVSGRDYTDTQYF
CDR3 DNA: TGTGCCAGCAGCGTAGGTGTTAGCGGGAGGGATTACACAGATACGCAGTATTTT

D gene: -
V gene: TRBV19
J gene: TRBJ2-1
clone size: -
CDR3 protein: CASRPQDGVYNEQFF
CDR3 DNA: TGTGCCAGTAGACCTCAGGACGGGGTCTACAATGAGCAGTTCTTC

D gene: -
V gene: TRBV6-2/TRBV6-3
J gene: TRBJ1-5
clone size: few
CDR3 protein: CASSYSSFQDQPQHF
CDR3 DNA: TGTGCCAGCAGTTACTCTAGCTTCCAGGATCAGCCCCAGCATTTT

D gene: -
V gene: TRBV30
J gene: TRBJ1-4
clone size: -
CDR3 protein: CAWTRQLNEKLFF
CDR3 DNA: TGTGCCTGGACTCGGCAGCTGAATGAAAAACTGTTTTTT

D gene: -
V gene: TRBV11-2
J gene: TRBJ1-3
clone size: -
CDR3 protein: CASSLDPRYNGNTIYF
CDR3 DNA: TGTGCCAGCAGCTTAGATCCCAGGTACAATGGAAACACCATATATTTT

D gene: -
V gene: TRBV19
J gene: TRBJ2-1
clone size: once
CDR3 protein: CASSIEDRFNEQFF
CDR3 DNA: TGTGCCAGTAGTATAGAAGACAGGTTCAATGAGCAGTTCTTC

D gene: -
V gene: TRBV28
J gene: TRBJ1-5
clone size: -
CDR3 protein: CASWGDANQPQHF
CDR3 DNA: TGTGCCAGCTGGGGGGATGCCAATCAGCCCCAGCATTTT

D gene: -
V gene: TRBV5-1
J gene: TRBJ2-7
clone size: -
CDR3 protein: CASSLREAGRNYEQYF
CDR3 DNA: TGCGCCAGCAGCTTGAGGGAGGCGGGCCGCAACTACGAGCAGTACTTC

D gene: -
V gene: TRBV6-2/TRBV6-3
J gene: TRBJ1-5
clone size: -
CDR3 protein: CASSKGEGQPQHF
CDR3 DNA: TGTGCCAGCAGTAAGGGAGAGGGGCAGCCCCAGCATTTT

D gene: TRBD1
V gene: TRBV30
J gene: TRBJ2-1
clone size: -
CDR3 protein: CAWSRDRLSYNEQFF
CDR3 DNA: TGTGCCTGGAGCCGGGACAGACTCTCCTACAATGAGCAGTTCTTC

D gene: -
V gene: TRBV19
J gene: TRBJ2-7
clone size: -
CDR3 protein: CASSMGRNYEQYF
CDR3 DNA: TGTGCCAGTAGTATGGGGCGGAACTACGAGCAGTACTTC

D gene: -
V gene: TRBV7-2
J gene: TRBJ2-7
clone size: -
CDR3 protein: CASSTRGIDEQYF
CDR3 DNA: TGTGCCAGCAGTACACGGGGTATCGACGAGCAGTACTTC

D gene: TRBD1
V gene: TRBV29-1
J gene: TRBJ2-3
clone size: -
CDR3 protein: CSVGNRGLGDTQYF
CDR3 DNA: TGCAGCGTTGGGAACAGGGGGCTCGGGGATACGCAGTATTTT

D gene: -
V gene: TRBV28
J gene: TRBJ1-4
clone size: -
CDR3 protein: CASSPSVKATNEKLFF
CDR3 DNA: TGTGCCAGCAGTCCCTCGGTCAAGGCAACTAATGAAAAACTGTTTTTT

D gene: -
V gene: TRBV5-4
J gene: TRBJ2-7
clone size: -
CDR3 protein: CASSQPRGPGEQYF
CDR3 DNA: TGTGCCAGCAGCCAGCCCAGGGGCCCCGGGGAGCAGTACTTC

D gene: -
V gene: TRBV10-3
J gene: TRBJ2-1
clone size: -
CDR3 protein: CAISVRDSNNEQFF
CDR3 DNA: TGTGCCATCAGTGTCCGGGACTCTAACAATGAGCAGTTCTTC

D gene: -
V gene: TRBV10-3
J gene: TRBJ2-2
clone size: -
CDR3 protein: CAVTNTGELFF
CDR3 DNA: TGTGCCGTAACAAACACCGGGGAGCTGTTTTTT